The 10 T cell receptor beta chains listed next were all sequenced from one sample in a study of tumor-infiltrating lymphocytes in oesophageal squamous cell carcinoma. TCRdb processed the PCR reads anew with MiXCR; each CDR3 protein has one entry. The data show 15,000 to 20,000 distinct CDR3 sequences, with around 39% seen just once and approximately 19% held by the top ten. Sequences were obtained from esophageal tumor tissue. The receptors stem from a male donor with esophageal squamous cell carcinoma.

In its sample, this clonotype was seen many times. The chain carries TRBV28 and TRBJ2-7, with D unresolved. V lost 11 bases and J lost 5, with 19 bases in between. CDR1 and CDR2 (germline): MDHEN, SYDVKM. The CDR3 is made up of 13 amino acids. The CDR3 here is CAVPGVSRDEQYF. CDR3 in DNA: TGTGCCGTCCCGGGTGTTTCTAGGGACGAGCAGTACTTC. The full variable domain, rest sourced from reference TRBV28 and TRBJ2-7, is DVKVTQSSRYLVKRTGEKVFLECVQDMDHENMFWYRQDPGLGLRLIYFSYDVKMKEKGDIPEGYSVSREKKERFSLILESASTNQTSMYLCAVPGVSRDEQYFGPGTRLTVT.

This clonotype occurred many times. This rearrangement joins TRBV6-6 to TRBJ1-1; D remains ambiguous. Germline V CDR1 and CDR2: MNHNY, SVGAGI (reference sequence). The CDR3 loop spans 14 amino acids. Trimming pared 2 bases from V and 7 bases from J, leaving 14 bases between. CDR3 in DNA: TGTGCCAGCAGTTACGCAGGCACGGAGGGTGAAGCTTTCTTT. As protein: CASSYAGTEGEAFF.

The J gene is TRBJ2-4, the V gene TRBV6-5; no definite D call. CDR3 size: 15 residues. Germline CDR1 reads MNHEY; CDR2 reads SVGAGI. V was shortened by 0 bases and J by 13 bases, with 19 bases between the two germline ends. The CDR3 DNA sequence: TGTGCCAGCAGTTACTCCCCAGGCGCTCGCAATGAGCAGTACTTC. Translated, it gives CASSYSPGARNEQYF.

V gene TRBV5-6 combines with J gene TRBJ1-2; 8 nucleotides align to TRBD1. Germline values: CDR1 SGHDT, CDR2 YYEEEE. The CDR3 extends over 14 amino acids. V lost 0 bases to trimming and J lost 7 bases; unmatched junction nucleotides: 5. The CDR3 spells CASSLDRGSGGYTF. The CDR3 DNA follows: TGTGCCAGCAGCTTGGACAGGGGGAGCGGTGGCTACACCTTC.

This clonotype was detected ten times or more. J is TRBJ2-7 and V is TRBV6-1; D tentatively fits TRBD1 or TRBD2 (5 bases each). The CDR3 contains 14 residues. Germline CDR1 is MNHNS and CDR2 is SASEGT. V was pared by 5 bases and J by 2 bases, with 13 bases between. The CDR3, as DNA: TGTGCCAGCAGTCCTCCGAGGGGACCCTACGAGCAGTACTTC. The encoded protein is CASSPPRGPYEQYF.

This clonotype was counted a single time. Since no conserved phenylalanine or tryptophan closes the CDR3, a read error is the likely cause. It is unclear where the CDR3 begins or ends on the DNA, so no DNA is shown, and the CDR3 is as TCRdb lists it. The V call is TRBV11-2, the J call TRBJ2-6; the table's D call of TRBD2 was not tested on the DNA. Germline CDR1 reads SGHAT; CDR2 reads FQNNGV. The CDR3 length equals 12 residues, ends included. The CDR3: CASSARLAGELS.

The chain links TRBV2 to TRBJ2-7; TRBD1 might be the D (5 bases). Germline V gives CDR1 SNHLY, CDR2 FYNNEI. The CDR3 totals 17 residues. V was cut by 6 bases and J by 0 bases, with 21 bases left in between. The CDR3 is CASSDPGVGLSSYEQYF. CDR3 DNA sequence: TGTGCCAGCAGCGACCCCGGTGTGGGGCTCAGCTCCTACGAGCAGTACTTC.

About this clonotype: The junction and the germline gene differ at one end; a read error may be behind it. This rearrangement joins TRBV28 to TRBJ1-1, with D perhaps matching TRBD1 (6 bases). The germline gives CDR1 MDHEN, CDR2 SYDVKM. This CDR3 is 14 amino acids long. CDR3 sequence reads: CASRVGGWGTEAIF. Here the CDR3 DNA reads TGTGCCAGCAGGGTAGGGGGTTGGGGCACTGAAGCTATCTTT.

The V call is TRBV7-2, the J call TRBJ2-5; the D is unclear. The J call is uncertain, as TRBJ1-1 better fits the DNA end. CDR3 size: 15 residues. From germline, CDR1 is SGHTA and CDR2 FQGNSA. The CDR3 bases are TGTGCCAGCAGCTTACAAGGTGTGACGGACACTGAAGCTTTCTTT. Translating gives CASSLQGVTDTEAFF.

This clonotype was detected ten times or more. V gene TRBV2 combines with J gene TRBJ2-3, with TRBD1 matching 8 bases. CDR1 SNHLY and CDR2 FYNNEI come from the germline V gene. The CDR3 totals 13 residues. Unmatched junction bases numbered 1, after V lost 6 bases and J lost 2 bases. The CDR3 reads CASRGQVTDTQYF. CDR3 coding DNA: TGTGCCAGCAGGGGACAGGTCACAGATACGCAGTATTTT.